The T cell receptor (beta chain) under discussion was sequenced for a study of technical replicates of blood from a handful of donors (dated by TCRdb to between 2016 and 2019). The V and J ends are trimmed by 6 bases and 2 bases, leaving 17 bases between them. CDR1 and CDR2, looked up from the germline V gene, are SGHRS and YFSETQ. The CDR3 numbers 15 residues from cysteine through phenylalanine. Just the 45-base CDR3 DNA is kept, in frame starting at base 1. The library was obtained by the immunoSEQ multiplex PCR assay. Not all clones reach the TCRdb copy of this immuneACCESS table, which keeps in-frame sequences only. Checked studies attribute under half of the gap to unresolved V genes and leave the rest unexplained. This sample gives some 94,000 clones in total; 90% to 96% of them show up just once. The ten largest clones represent around 0.4% of the sample. Concerning this clone: The antigen this receptor binds is unknown. No base qualities exist here, and no much larger clone lies one base off it.

Material: T cells isolated from PBMCs. The TCR was taken from a human donor in good health. This chain is built from TRBV5-1 and TRBJ1-1; TRBD1 is a weak D gene call, 6 bases matching. This receptor carries the CDR3 CASTQDGQTNTEAFF. In nucleotides, the sequence is TGCGCCAGCACCCAAGATGGACAGACCAACACTGAAGCTTTCTTT.